These 2 T cell receptor beta chains were sequenced from one sample in a study of blood T cell repertoires in COVID-19 (dated by TCRdb to the early 2020s). The method behind the library was the immunoSEQ multiplex PCR assay. TCRdb mirrors the immuneACCESS table, restricted to in-frame sequences. Some clones are absent from its copies; in checked studies, under half trace to an unresolved V gene, and the reason for the others is unknown. The sample includes roughly 360,000 clones, with more than 75% observed a single time. Roughly 1.4% of the sample comes from the top ten. The sequenced sample was PBMCs or T cells enriched from blood (not recorded which). The receptors were sampled from a man aged 25 to 40 who had recovered from COVID-19.

The chain has TRBV6-2 or TRBV6-3 and TRBJ2-7; 7 nucleotides match TRBD1. J gave up 2 bases and V 5 bases, and 6 bases lay outside the gene matches. CDR3 length: 14 residues. CDR1 and CDR2 from the germline V gene are MNHEY and SVGEGT. For the CDR3, the DNA is TGTGCCAGCAGTCAACAGGGGACGGCCTACGAGCAGTACTTC. The encoded protein is CASSQQGTAYEQYF.

This clone was observed a handful of times. The V gene is TRBV18, the J gene TRBJ1-5; 8 bases are shared with TRBD1. The CDR3 totals 15 residues. In germline, CDR1 is KGHSH, CDR2 LQKENI. J was trimmed by 4 bases and V by 3 bases; bases with no gene match: 5. The CDR3 DNA is TGTGCCAGCTCACCCCCGGGACAGGCTAATCAGCCCCAGCATTTT. Its protein is CASSPPGQANQPQHF.